These 32 T cell receptor beta chains were all obtained from the same sample, sequenced in a study of T cell repertoires in urothelial bladder cancer. Using immunoSEQ multiplex PCR, the repertoire was profiled, and TCRdb retains in-frame clones only, with some absent. The sample shows about 10,000 clones, about 54% of them seen only once. Input material: tumor-infiltrating cells from bladder cancer. The receptors were sampled from a human donor with urothelial carcinoma.

The rearrangement links TRBV21-1 to TRBJ2-1; the D call in the table, TRBD2, was not verified against the DNA. TRBV21-1 is marked as a pseudogene. This CDR3 is built from 17 residues. CDR3 sequence: CASSRRWLGSSYNEQFF. The CDR3 nucleotides are TGTGCCAGCAGCAGGAGGTGGCTGGGCAGTTCCTACAATGAGCAGTTCTTC.

Here the CDR3 reads CASSLALTLSQQFF. The CDR3 DNA follows: TGTGCCAGCAGCTTAGCCCTGACTCTGTCCCAGCAGTTCTTC. The chain combines TRBV7-2 with TRBJ2-1, with D uncertain. Trimming cost V 0 bases and J 11 bases, with 14 bases left between them. This CDR3 has 14 residues. The germline CDR1 and CDR2 sequences are SGHTA and FQGNSA.

There are a few counts of this clone. The V and J genes are TRBV28 and TRBJ1-1; D not resolved. CDR1 is MDHEN, CDR2 SYDVKM, per germline. CDR3 length equals 14 residues. The V end was cut by 5 bases, the J end by 4 bases, with 14 bases between. This CDR3 is CASSPGSPTTEAFF. CDR3 DNA sequence: TGTGCCAGCAGTCCCGGGTCCCCTACCACTGAAGCTTTCTTT. Combining the CDR3 with reference TRBV28 and TRBJ1-1 gives the whole variable domain DVKVTQSSRYLVKRTGEKVFLECVQDMDHENMFWYRQDPGLGLRLIYFSYDVKMKEKGDIPEGYSVSREKKERFSLILESASTNQTSMYLCASSPGSPTTEAFFGQGTRLTVV.

The chain couples TRBV5-6 to TRBJ2-2, with TRBD2 as a possible D gene (5 bases). Deletions cut 4 bases from V and 6 bases from J, with 13 bases between. The CDR3 has 14 residues. Germline V lookup: CDR1 SGHDT, CDR2 YYEEEE. Here the CDR3 reads CASSPGWVSGELFF. CDR3 DNA: TGTGCCAGCAGCCCGGGGTGGGTTTCCGGGGAGCTGTTTTTT.

This clone was detected a few times. The chain is built from TRBV9 and TRBJ1-2; D not resolved. The CDR3 is 16 amino acids. V was pared by 0 bases and J by 4 bases, with 16 bases between. Germline CDR1 SGDLS, CDR2 YYNGEE. The CDR3 spells CASSVDVRKGFYGYTF. CDR3 coding DNA: TGTGCCAGCAGCGTAGATGTTCGAAAGGGCTTCTATGGCTACACCTTC.

This clone was counted only a few times. The chain has TRBV19 and TRBJ1-1; TRBD1 matches 8 bases. Losses at the gene ends were 6 bases for V and 11 bases for J; bases not matched to a gene: 5. Germline V gene sequence: CDR1 LNHDA, CDR2 SQIVND (reference sequence). This CDR3 comprises 11 residues. CDR3 protein: CASRDRGPAFF. DNA for the CDR3: TGTGCCAGTAGAGACAGGGGACCGGCTTTCTTT.

This clone appeared once. The chain links TRBV4-3 to TRBJ2-7; D is unresolved. Trimming took 1 base from V and 0 from J, leaving 10 bases between them. This CDR3 contains 15 residues. The germline V gene encodes CDR1 LGHNA and CDR2 YSLEER. CDR3 in DNA: TGCGCCAGCAGCCAAGTATTTCCGGGCTCCTACGAGCAGTACTTC. Translated: CASSQVFPGSYEQYF.

The J gene is TRBJ1-1, the V gene TRBV7-7; D ambiguous. The CDR3 runs 13 residues. V lost 1 base, J lost 2 bases, and 5 bases lay in between. Germline CDR1 and CDR2: SSHAT and FNYEAQ (reference sequence). CDR3 region: CASSLDVNTEAFF. DNA for the CDR3: TGTGCCAGCAGCTTAGACGTCAACACTGAAGCTTTCTTT.

By its share, this clone is medium-sized. The chain has TRBV6-5 and TRBJ2-7; D possibly matches TRBD1 or TRBD2 (5 bases each). CDR1 and CDR2 from the germline V gene are MNHEY and SVGAGI. This CDR3 has 13 residues. Trimming took 2 bases from V and 0 from J, leaving 5 bases between them. The CDR3 DNA follows: TGTGCCAGCAGTTACGGGGGCTCCTACGAGCAGTACTTC. It codes for CASSYGGSYEQYF.

CDR3 amino acids: CASSIGGRGLGNQPQHF. The CDR3 DNA sequence: TGTGCCAGTAGTATAGGGGGTCGAGGGTTGGGCAATCAGCCCCAGCATTTT. The chain links TRBV19 to TRBJ1-5; D not resolved. Trimming shortened V by 1 base and J by 2 bases, and 15 bases separated the two germline ends. This CDR3 comprises 17 residues. In germline, CDR1 is LNHDA, CDR2 SQIVND (reference sequence).

The chain carries TRBV19 and TRBJ1-1; D ambiguous. This CDR3 comprises 13 residues. The V gene lost 3 bases and the J gene lost 7 bases, with 12 bases spanning the gap. In germline, CDR1 is LNHDA, CDR2 SQIVND (reference sequence). Written as DNA, the CDR3 is TGTGCCAGTAGTATCGGACGGGGATTTGAAGCTTTCTTT. It translates to CASSIGRGFEAFF.

The chain is built from TRBV9 and TRBJ2-1, with 13 bases fitting TRBD2. Trimming cost V 4 bases and J 9 bases; bases outside gene matches: 10. The CDR3 has 16 residues. Germline CDR1 is SGDLS and CDR2 is YYNGEE. CDR3 nucleotides: TGTGCCAGCAGCTCCCGACTAGCGGGGGGTAGTATTGAGCAGTTCTTC. This encodes CASSSRLAGGSIEQFF. Using reference TRBV9 and TRBJ2-1 for the parts outside the CDR3, the full variable domain is DSGVTQTPKHLITATGQRVTLRCSPRSGDLSVYWYQQSLDQGLQFLIQYYNGEERAKGNILERFSAQQFPDLHSELNLSSLELGDSALYFCASSSRLAGGSIEQFFGPGTRLTVL.

The rearrangement joins TRBV11-2 to TRBJ1-1; TRBD1 matches at 11 bases. There are 15 residues in the CDR3. V shed 3 bases, J shed 5 bases, and the junction held 5 bases outside the gene matches. From germline, CDR1 is SGHAT and CDR2 FQNNGV. The CDR3 DNA reads TGTGCCAGCAGCTTCGGACAGGGGGCGAGAACTGAAGCTTTCTTT. Residues: CASSFGQGARTEAFF.

The chain combines TRBV6-6 with TRBJ1-4; 7 bases map to TRBD1. This CDR3 spans 14 amino acids. Unmatched junction bases numbered 5, after V lost 6 bases and J lost 4 bases. Germline CDR1 MNHNY, CDR2 SVGAGI (reference sequence). The CDR3 here is CASRRTGYNEKLFF. The DNA of the CDR3 is TGTGCCAGCAGGCGGACAGGCTATAATGAAAAACTGTTTTTT.

This chain connects TRBV11-2 to TRBJ1-3, with D possibly TRBD1 on 6 matching bases. The V end lost 3 bases, the J end lost 2 bases, and 17 bases lay between the germline ends. This CDR3 comprises 17 residues. Germline values: CDR1 SGHAT, CDR2 FQNNGV. CDR3 nucleotides: TGTGCCAGCAGCTTGGATGCCACAGGGACCACTGGAAACACCATATATTTT. It translates to CASSLDATGTTGNTIYF.

The chain employs TRBV19 and TRBJ1-2; D is uncertain. Germline V CDR1 and CDR2: LNHDA, SQIVND (reference sequence). This CDR3 spans 11 amino acids. V lost 2 bases, J lost 8 bases, and 6 bases lay in between. The CDR3 DNA follows: TGTGCCAGTAGTATATTAGGGGGCTACACCTTC. This translates into CASSILGGYTF.

V is TRBV7-2 and J is TRBJ2-7; tentatively, D is TRBD1 or TRBD2 (6 bases each). CDR3 length: 16 amino acids. Germline V CDR1 and CDR2: SGHTA, FQGNSA. Trimming shortened V by 1 base and J by 5 bases, and 18 bases separated the two germline ends. CDR3 sequence reads: CASSLVPGARPDEQYF. The CDR3 bases are TGTGCCAGCAGCTTAGTACCGGGGGCGAGGCCAGACGAGCAGTACTTC. Combining the CDR3 with reference TRBV7-2 and TRBJ2-7 gives the whole variable domain GAGVSQSPSNKVTEKGKDVELRCDPISGHTALYWYRQSLGQGLEFLIYFQGNSAPDKSGLPSDRFSAERTGGSVSTLTIQRTQQEDSAVYLCASSLVPGARPDEQYFGPGTRLTVT.

The J gene is TRBJ2-4, the V gene TRBV5-6; either TRBD1 or TRBD2 may supply D (5 bases each). V was shortened by 4 bases and J by 0 bases, with 11 bases between the two germline ends. This CDR3 contains 15 residues. CDR1 is SGHDT, CDR2 YYEEEE, per germline. CDR3: CASSQTGTAKNIQYF. In DNA form, the CDR3 reads TGTGCCAGCAGCCAGACCGGGACAGCCAAAAACATTCAGTACTTC.

This chain joins TRBV18 and TRBJ1-1; no clear D. Trimming cost V 2 bases and J 1 base, with 11 bases left between them. CDR3 length: 15 amino acids. Looked up from germline, CDR1 is KGHSH and CDR2 is LQKENI. CDR3 DNA: TGTGCCAGCTCACCAGGCCAGCTGGAGAACACTGAAGCTTTCTTT. Protein: CASSPGQLENTEAFF. The variable domain in full, completed from reference TRBV18 and TRBJ1-1, reads NAGVMQNPRHLVRRRGQEARLRCSPMKGHSHVYWYRQLPEEGLKFMVYLQKENIIDESGMPKERFSAEFPKEGPSILRIQQVVRGDSAAYFCASSPGQLENTEAFFGQGTRLTVV.

This clone was observed a single time. This chain connects TRBV2 to TRBJ1-1, with 8 bases lining up with TRBD1. Germline assignment: CDR1 SNHLY and CDR2 FYNNEI. CDR3 length: 18 residues. Losses at the gene ends were 5 bases for V and 5 bases for J; bases not matched to a gene: 19. The CDR3 spells CASSLAFRQGALGTEAFF. CDR3 bases: TGTGCCAGCAGTTTAGCATTTAGGCAGGGGGCACTTGGGACTGAAGCTTTCTTT. Full variable domain (remainder filled in from reference TRBV2 and TRBJ1-1): EPEVTQTPSHQVTQMGQEVILRCVPISNHLYFYWYRQILGQKVEFLVSFYNNEISEKSEIFDDQFSVERPDGSNFTLKIRSTKLEDSAMYFCASSLAFRQGALGTEAFFGQGTRLTVV.

V and J are TRBV11-2 and TRBJ2-1; 9 nucleotides align to TRBD1. The V gene's germline CDR1 is SGHAT and CDR2 FQNNGV. V was clipped by 5 bases and J by 11 bases; unmatched bases: 16. The CDR3 consists of 16 residues. The CDR3 spells CASSQERSGTGRQQFF. The CDR3 coding sequence is TGTGCCAGCAGCCAAGAGAGGTCCGGGACAGGGAGGCAGCAGTTCTTC.

This clone occurred a few times. The rearrangement joins TRBV19 to TRBJ1-1, with 9 bases fitting TRBD1. Germline V lookup: CDR1 LNHDA, CDR2 SQIVND (reference sequence). V was clipped by 10 bases and J by 1 base; unmatched bases: 10. The CDR3 is 15 residues long. CDR3 in DNA: TGTGCCACCTCCGGGACAGGGACATCGAACACTGAAGCTTTCTTT. It codes for CATSGTGTSNTEAFF.

This chain connects TRBV7-8 to TRBJ1-6; 7 bases map to TRBD1. The CDR3 contains 15 residues. V dropped 5 bases and J dropped 7; count of bases not matched to a gene: 8. Germline CDR1 and CDR2: SGHVS and FQNEAQ. As DNA, the CDR3 is TGTGCCAGCAGCGCGCGGGACAGAAAGAATTCACCCCTCCACTTT. This gives the protein CASSARDRKNSPLHF.

This clone has only a few counts. This chain's CDR3 is CASSFGSDNEQFF. DNA for the CDR3: TGTGCCAGCAGTTTCGGGAGCGACAATGAGCAGTTCTTC. The chain employs TRBV27 and TRBJ2-1, with D perhaps matching TRBD2 (6 bases). Germline CDR1 and CDR2: MNHEY and SMNVEV (reference sequence). Trimming shortened V by 3 bases and J by 5 bases, and 8 bases separated the two germline ends. CDR3 size: 13 residues.

By share, this clone counts as medium-sized (0.01 to 0.1%). V usage is TRBV4-1 and J usage is TRBJ1-1; D is unclear. The V gene's germline CDR1 is MGHRA and CDR2 YSYEKL. The length of the CDR3 is 15 residues. Trimming took off 4 bases at V and 4 bases at J, with 16 bases between the two ends. The CDR3 loop reads CASSPWVEVGTEAFF. The DNA for the CDR3 is TGCGCCAGCAGCCCCTGGGTGGAGGTGGGCACTGAAGCTTTCTTT.

This clone was seen more than once but under ten times. V is TRBV19 and J is TRBJ1-6; D not certain. The CDR3 has 14 residues. The germline V gene has CDR1 LNHDA and CDR2 SQIVND (reference sequence). Trimming removed 5 bases from V and 5 bases from J, with 10 bases in between. CDR3 residues: CASSANDDNSPLHF. The CDR3 DNA reads TGTGCCAGTAGTGCGAACGACGATAATTCACCCCTCCACTTT.

The chain has TRBV6-5 and TRBJ2-7, with D perhaps being TRBD1 or TRBD2 (5 bases each). Germline CDR1 reads MNHEY; CDR2 reads SVGAGI. This CDR3 contains 14 residues. Trimming took off 6 bases at V and 3 bases at J, with 15 bases between the two ends. The CDR3 spells CASSFSSGLYEQYF. The CDR3 DNA follows: TGTGCCAGCAGCTTTTCCTCGGGGCTCTACGAGCAGTACTTC.

This clone turned up a few times. The chain combines TRBV29-1 with TRBJ1-2; D is perhaps TRBD1 (6 bases). V was pared by 6 bases and J by 10 bases, with 15 bases between. The CDR3 is 11 residues long. The germline V gene has CDR1 SQVTM and CDR2 ANQGSEA. The CDR3, as DNA: TGCAGCGTACTCGACAGGACGGACTACACCTTC. Amino acid sequence: CSVLDRTDYTF.

This sequence joins TRBV30 and TRBJ1-5, with 11 bases that match TRBD1. V gave up 3 bases and J gave up 4 bases; unmatched junction bases: 5. The CDR3 totals 15 residues. Per germline, CDR1 GTSNPN and CDR2 SVGIG (reference sequence). The CDR3 here is CAWSGQGAINQPQHF. Here the CDR3 DNA reads TGTGCCTGGAGCGGACAGGGGGCTATTAATCAGCCCCAGCATTTT.

V and J are TRBV18 and TRBJ1-5; D is undetermined. V shed 3 bases and J shed 7 bases, with 10 bases lying between them. The CDR3 consists of 13 residues. In germline, CDR1 is KGHSH, CDR2 LQKENI. The DNA for the CDR3 is TGTGCCAGCTCACCTTCGGTTGAGCAGCCCCAGCATTTT. Protein: CASSPSVEQPQHF.

The chain employs TRBV9 and TRBJ2-6, with a possible D match to TRBD1 (5 bases). Germline lookup yields CDR1 SGDLS and CDR2 YYNGEE. CDR3 length: 13 residues. Between the trimmed V and J ends, which lost 3 bases and 4 bases, there was a span of 5 bases. CDR3 in amino acids: CASSGQGANVLTF. CDR3 DNA: TGTGCCAGCAGCGGACAGGGGGCCAACGTCCTGACTTTC. Combining the CDR3 with reference TRBV9 and TRBJ2-6 gives the whole variable domain DSGVTQTPKHLITATGQRVTLRCSPRSGDLSVYWYQQSLDQGLQFLIQYYNGEERAKGNILERFSAQQFPDLHSELNLSSLELGDSALYFCASSGQGANVLTFGAGSRLTVL.

The V gene is TRBV6-5, the J gene TRBJ1-5; D gene ambiguous. Deletions cut 7 bases from V and 0 bases from J, with 10 bases between. The CDR3 consists of 14 residues. Germline V lookup: CDR1 MNHEY, CDR2 SVGAGI. CDR3 bases: TGTGCCAGCACCTCGGGGTATAGCAATCAGCCCCAGCATTTT. Translating gives CASTSGYSNQPQHF.